This T cell receptor (beta chain) was found in a study of Ad26.COV2.S vaccination and SARS-CoV-2 variants. Study context: Ad26.COV2.S given intramuscularly, once or twice 56 days apart.

In regard to this clone: Its antigen is not known. Distinct nucleotide sequences in the sample also encode this CDR3.

CDR1 is KGHSH, CDR2 LQKENI, per germline. The CDR3 covers 15 residues. V shed 6 bases and J shed 0 bases, with 12 bases lying between them. Using immunoSEQ multiplex PCR, the repertoire was profiled, and TCRdb retains in-frame clones only, with some absent. The table lists about 500,000 clones, 80% to 90% of them singletons. General study findings and limits: It was reported that spike-specific CD8+ and CD4+ T cell responses were substantially broad after vaccination.

Treatment in this sample: some 19 received Ad26.COV2.S at low or high dose, single or two shots; 5 received placebo; per-sample allocation not given. Specimen acquisition occurred on day 63 following the initial vaccine or placebo injection. Source: peripheral blood, taken in a trial of Ad26.COV2.S vaccine versus placebo. The TCR was taken from a person between 18 and 65 years old who received the Ad26.COV2.S COVID-19 vaccine or a placebo. This chain links TRBV18 with TRBJ2-1; D gene ambiguous. The CDR3 sequence is CASSPRGSSYNEQFF. The CDR3 DNA sequence: TGTGCCAGCTCTCCGCGAGGAAGCTCCTACAATGAGCAGTTCTTC.